This T cell receptor (beta chain) originates from a study of blood T cell repertoires in COVID-19. On the study more broadly: Some COVID-19 samples were acute and others convalescent; all came from the United States, Italy and Spain.

Data came from immunoSEQ multiplex PCR; TCRdb stores just in-frame clones and leaves some out. The sample contains fewer than 400,000 clones, 70% to 90% of which appear only once. V lost 1 base and J 4 bases, leaving 16 bases between the germline ends. Per germline, CDR1 GTSNPN and CDR2 SVGIG (reference sequence). The CDR3 contains 15 residues. Sequencing input: peripheral blood. The clonotype comes from a human donor in a cohort sampled during active COVID-19. This chain links TRBV30 with TRBJ1-2; TRBD1 might be the D (5 bases). The CDR3 is CAWSGWGGDIYGYTF. The DNA of the CDR3 is TGTGCCTGGAGTGGATGGGGCGGAGATATCTATGGCTACACCTTC.